Listed below are T cell receptor beta chains from one sample, sequenced in a study of T cells in Graves' hyperthyroidism and ophthalmopathy. TCRdb used MiXCR to reprocess the multiplex PCR reads, holding one entry per CDR3 protein. The repertoire holds more than 550,000 distinct CDR3 sequences, with around 16% as singletons. The sequenced material came from blood. These receptors all stem from a man aged 45-60 years with Graves' hyperthyroidism. Both conserved end residues are part of each CDR3. D genes are given only for firm matches. Clone size is not always given. Where it is, it says once, few, many or a class for expanded clones.

size	J	V	D	CDR3	DNA
many	TRBJ1-6	TRBV27	-	CASSLFNSPLHF	TGTGCCAGCAGTTTGTTTAATTCACCCCTCCACTTT
-	TRBJ1-6	TRBV3-1	TRBD1	CASSTRDRGFTPLHF	TGTGCCAGCAGCACCCGGGACAGGGGGTTTACGCCCCTCCACTTT
-	TRBJ2-1	TRBV7-2	-	CASTGRSNNEQFF	TGTGCCAGCACCGGACGGTCTAACAATGAGCAGTTCTTC
many	TRBJ1-1	TRBV18	TRBD1	CASSPKQGLDPNTEAFF	TGTGCCAGCTCACCGAAACAGGGGCTCGATCCGAACACTGAAGCTTTCTTT
few	TRBJ2-7	TRBV5-1	-	CASSADPQRSYEQYF	TGCGCCAGCAGCGCGGACCCGCAACGCTCCTACGAGCAGTACTTC
many	TRBJ2-1	TRBV28	TRBD2	CASSLLREGRYNEQFF	TGTGCCAGCAGTTTATTGCGGGAGGGCCGCTACAATGAGCAGTTCTTC
few	TRBJ2-7	TRBV6-6	-	CASSYSKSSTQYEQYF	TGTGCCAGCAGTTACTCGAAGAGCAGTACCCAATACGAGCAGTACTTC
many	TRBJ2-1	TRBV29-1	-	CSVETENEQFF	TGCAGCGTGGAGACGGAAAATGAGCAGTTCTTC
many	TRBJ2-1	TRBV11-2	-	CASSLVRLDEQFF	TGTGCCAGCAGCTTAGTCAGGCTAGATGAGCAGTTCTTC
many	TRBJ2-3	TRBV2	-	CASSDPNNHTQYF	TGTGCCAGCAGTGACCCCAATAACCATACGCAGTATTTT
many	TRBJ1-1	TRBV11-2	-	CASSLTMNTEAFF	TGTGCCAGCAGCTTAACCATGAACACTGAAGCTTTCTTT
few	TRBJ1-2	TRBV6-5	-	CASSYSTAGPNYGYTF	TGTGCCAGCAGTTACTCGACGGCAGGACCAAACTATGGCTACACCTTC
-	TRBJ2-1	TRBV7-8	-	CASSLKSAYNEQFF	TGTGCCAGCAGCTTAAAGAGCGCCTACAATGAGCAGTTCTTC
many	TRBJ2-7	TRBV7-8	TRBD2	CASSFEAGGEQYF	TGTGCCAGCAGCTTTGAAGCGGGAGGCGAGCAGTACTTC
few	TRBJ2-2	TRBV5-5	-	CVSEGWNTGELFF	TGTGTTAGCGAAGGGTGGAACACCGGGGAGCTGTTTTTT
-	TRBJ2-3	TRBV28	-	CASSLPPTDTQYF	TGTGCCAGCAGCCTCCCTCCAACAGATACGCAGTATTTT
many	TRBJ2-3	TRBV28	-	CASRTTNTDTQYF	TGTGCCAGCAGGACGACTAACACAGATACGCAGTATTTT
few	TRBJ2-1	TRBV18	-	CASSPRDQRLYNEQFF	TGTGCCAGCTCACCTAGGGATCAGCGGTTGTACAATGAGCAGTTCTTC
few	TRBJ2-4	TRBV20-1	TRBD2	CSAHWTSGLAKNIQYF	TGCAGTGCTCATTGGACTAGCGGGTTAGCCAAAAACATTCAGTACTTC
many	TRBJ2-7	TRBV27	-	CASSDLGVYEQYF	TGTGCCAGCAGTGACCTAGGGGTCTACGAGCAGTACTTC
-	TRBJ2-2	TRBV6-1	TRBD2	CASRGASGRTGELFF	TGTGCCAGCAGAGGAGCTAGCGGGAGAACCGGGGAGCTGTTTTTT
many	TRBJ1-2	TRBV7-2	-	CASRGTWRGYTF	TGTGCCAGCAGGGGGACGTGGCGCGGCTACACCTTC
many	TRBJ1-2	TRBV6-1	-	CASTDSRGLDYGYTF	TGTGCCAGCACTGACTCCAGGGGTTTGGACTATGGCTACACCTTC
many	TRBJ2-3	TRBV24-1	-	CATSFGSTDTQYF	TGTGCCACCAGTTTCGGGAGTACAGATACGCAGTATTTT
-	TRBJ2-7	TRBV5-6	-	CASSLNLGVHEQYF	TGTGCCAGCAGCTTGAATCTGGGTGTCCACGAGCAGTACTTC
many	TRBJ2-5	TRBV5-8	-	CASSIATETQYF	TGTGCCAGCAGCATCGCCACAGAGACCCAGTACTTC
-	TRBJ2-3	TRBV20-1	-	CSARDAGLRGGTQYF	TGCAGTGCTAGAGACGCGGGGCTTAGGGGAGGTACGCAGTATTTT
-	TRBJ2-3	TRBV15	-	CATSRVAGNTQYF	TGTGCCACCAGCAGAGTGGCTGGAAATACGCAGTATTTT
many	TRBJ2-7	TRBV27	-	CASSLLTAISYEQYF	TGTGCCAGCAGTTTATTAACCGCCATCTCCTACGAGCAGTACTTC
many	TRBJ2-3	TRBV5-1	-	CASTWQGTNTDTQYF	TGCGCCAGCACCTGGCAGGGGACCAACACAGATACGCAGTATTTT
many	TRBJ2-1	TRBV5-1	TRBD2	CASSLVSGSYNEQFF	TGTGCCAGCAGCTTAGTTAGCGGGAGCTACAATGAGCAGTTCTTC
-	TRBJ2-6	TRBV7-6	TRBD1	CASSPSGTVPGANVLTF	TGTGCCAGCAGCCCATCCGGGACAGTCCCTGGGGCCAACGTCCTGACTTTC
many	TRBJ1-4	TRBV5-1	-	CASSAAEAATNEKLFF	TGCGCCAGCAGCGCCGCGGAGGCAGCAACTAATGAAAAACTGTTTTTT
-	TRBJ2-4	TRBV20-1	TRBD2	CSAQGARGGDIQYF	TGCAGTGCGCAGGGAGCAAGGGGAGGGGACATTCAGTACTTC
many	TRBJ1-2	TRBV29-1	TRBD1	CSVIGQDGYTF	TGCAGCGTTATCGGACAGGATGGCTACACCTTC